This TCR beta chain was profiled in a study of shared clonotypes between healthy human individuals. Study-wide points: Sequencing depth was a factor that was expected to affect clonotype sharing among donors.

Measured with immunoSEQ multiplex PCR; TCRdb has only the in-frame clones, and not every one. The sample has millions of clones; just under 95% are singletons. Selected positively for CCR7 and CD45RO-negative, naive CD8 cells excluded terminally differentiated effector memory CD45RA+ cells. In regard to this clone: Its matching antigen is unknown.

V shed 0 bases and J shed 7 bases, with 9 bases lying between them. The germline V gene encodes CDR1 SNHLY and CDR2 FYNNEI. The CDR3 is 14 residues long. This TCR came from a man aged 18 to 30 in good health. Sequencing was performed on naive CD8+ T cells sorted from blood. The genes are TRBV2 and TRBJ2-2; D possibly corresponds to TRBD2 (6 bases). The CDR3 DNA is TGTGCCAGCAGTGAAGCTATCGGGGGCGGGGAGCTGTTTTTT. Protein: CASSEAIGGGELFF.